This T cell receptor (beta chain) was identified in a study of cytomegalovirus exposure and HLA in healthy donors. Study-wide context: The 95 to 150 validation repertoires used a platform that matched the one used for the approximately 610 first-cohort repertoires, as a later analysis reported.

Repertoires were generated with immunoSEQ multiplex PCR, while TCRdb's copy carries only in-frame clones and drops some. The table lists approximately 300,000 clones, about nine tenths of them singletons. The CDR3 has 15 residues. Trimming cost V 6 bases and J 2 bases; bases outside gene matches: 9. From germline, CDR1 is LNHDA and CDR2 SQIVND (reference sequence). On this clone itself: Its target is unknown.

Study results and caveats: Some TCR beta chains (roughly 150 of them) were listed as cytomegalovirus-associated. The tendency of first-cohort TCR clusters to co-occur in the 120 or so validation repertoires emerged from a later analysis. Rarity held for most TCR sequences, but there were some public TCRs that occurred in many donors.

The source material was PBMCs. This receptor was taken from a woman younger than 35 in good health and CMV-seronegative. This chain links TRBV19 with TRBJ1-1, with 7 nucleotides matching TRBD1. The CDR3 is CASSTRGQSNTEAFF. The CDR3 DNA follows: TGTGCCAGTAGCACCCGGGGACAGTCTAACACTGAAGCTTTCTTT.